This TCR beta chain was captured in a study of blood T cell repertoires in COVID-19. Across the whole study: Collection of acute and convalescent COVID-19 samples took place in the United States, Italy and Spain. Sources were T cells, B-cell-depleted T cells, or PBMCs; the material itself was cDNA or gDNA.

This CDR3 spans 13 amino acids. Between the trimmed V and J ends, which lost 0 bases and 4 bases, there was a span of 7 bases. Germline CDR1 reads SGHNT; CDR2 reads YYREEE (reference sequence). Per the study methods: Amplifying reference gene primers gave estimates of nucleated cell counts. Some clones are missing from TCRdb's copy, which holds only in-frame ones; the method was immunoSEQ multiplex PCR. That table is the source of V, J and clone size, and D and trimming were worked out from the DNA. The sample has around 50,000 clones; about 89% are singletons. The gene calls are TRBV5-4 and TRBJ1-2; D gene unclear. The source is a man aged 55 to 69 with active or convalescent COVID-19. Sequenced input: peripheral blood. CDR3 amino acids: CASSLDSPYGYTF. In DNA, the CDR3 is TGTGCCAGCAGCTTGGACAGCCCCTATGGCTACACCTTC.